This T cell receptor (beta chain) was obtained from a study of early T cells in non-severe SARS-CoV-2 infection. Study background: Chains were not paired, and sequencing was done on bulk RNA from unsorted whole blood.

Turning to this clonotype: The antigen is not known.

Using its own MiXCR run on the 5' RACE reads, TCRdb lists one record per CDR3 protein. The sample lists about 67,000 distinct CDR3 sequences; around 10% were seen once. V lost 4 bases, J lost 4 bases, and 15 bases lay in between. CDR1 and CDR2 from the germline V gene are SGHDT and YYEEEE. The CDR3 totals 14 residues. Overall study results and limits: Clonotype matching in VDJdb favored anti-spike CD8 responses and did not capture private and CD4 specificities.

Sequenced material: whole blood. The V gene is TRBV5-6, the J gene TRBJ2-7; D perhaps matches TRBD1 (5 bases). The clonotype was recovered from an adult who was a healthcare worker with PCR-confirmed SARS-CoV-2 infection or an uninfected control (not recorded which). In nucleotides, the CDR3 is TGTGCCAGCAGCACCCCACAGGACCTTTACGAGCAGTACTTC. This encodes CASSTPQDLYEQYF. The whole variable domain, filled in from reference TRBV5-6 and TRBJ2-7, reads DAGVTQSPTHLIKTRGQQVTLRCSPKSGHDTVSWYQQALGQGPQFIFQYYEEEERQRGNFPDRFSGHQFPNYSSELNVNALLLGDSALYLCASSTPQDLYEQYFGPGTRLTVT.